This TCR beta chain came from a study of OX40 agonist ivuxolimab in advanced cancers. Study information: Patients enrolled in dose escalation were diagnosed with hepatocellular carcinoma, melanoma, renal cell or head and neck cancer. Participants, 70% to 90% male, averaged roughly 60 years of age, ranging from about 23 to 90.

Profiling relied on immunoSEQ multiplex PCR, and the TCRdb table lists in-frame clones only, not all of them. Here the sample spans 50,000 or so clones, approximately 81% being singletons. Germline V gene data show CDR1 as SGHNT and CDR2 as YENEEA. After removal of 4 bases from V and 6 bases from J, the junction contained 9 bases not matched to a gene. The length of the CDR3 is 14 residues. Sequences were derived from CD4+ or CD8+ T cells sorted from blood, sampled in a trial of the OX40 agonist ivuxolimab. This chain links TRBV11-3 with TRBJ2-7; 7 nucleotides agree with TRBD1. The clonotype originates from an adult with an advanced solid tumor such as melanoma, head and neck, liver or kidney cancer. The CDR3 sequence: CASSSNRGPGEQYF. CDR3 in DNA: TGTGCCAGCAGCTCTAACAGGGGACCGGGCGAGCAGTACTTC.